The clone carrying this T cell receptor beta chain was seen a few times. What it binds is not known. Each subset's genomic DNA was split evenly across several immunoSEQ plates. Tens of thousands of T cell genomes, or around 330 ng DNA, went into replicate PCRs of unsorted PBMC. Clones were sequenced by immunoSEQ multiplex PCR, and TCRdb holds only the in-frame ones, with some missing. The repertoire includes 450,000 to 500,000 clones, 75% to 85% of them detected once, and under 15% sits in the top ten. These data come from a study of shared clonotypes between healthy human individuals. Findings and limits, study-wide: Blood was the only sampled material, and tissue repertoires likely differ. A limitation of the genetic and exposure-history diversity represented arose from few donors.

V shed 4 bases and J shed 1 base, with 11 bases lying between them. From germline, CDR1 is SGDLS and CDR2 YYNGEE. This CDR3 is built from 14 residues. The source of this sequence is a middle-aged woman in good health. Some clones in this sample may be carry-over from other donors' samples. Sequences were obtained from PBMCs. The chain has TRBV9 and TRBJ1-1; D uncertain. The CDR3 nucleotides read TGTGCCAGCAGCAAAAAGGACTGGAACACTGAAGCTTTCTTT. It specifies CASSKKDWNTEAFF. Full variable domain (missing parts from reference TRBV9 and TRBJ1-1): DSGVTQTPKHLITATGQRVTLRCSPRSGDLSVYWYQQSLDQGLQFLIQYYNGEERAKGNILERFSAQQFPDLHSELNLSSLELGDSALYFCASSKKDWNTEAFFGQGTRLTVV.